The TCR beta chain under discussion was sequenced for a study of Ad26.COV2.S vaccination and SARS-CoV-2 variants (dated by TCRdb to the early 2020s). Study-level background: Vaccine-arm donors came from COV1001, a multicentre, randomized, double-blind, placebo-controlled phase I-IIa trial of Ad26.COV2.S in healthy adults. Ad26.COV2.S was administered intramuscularly at 5 x 10^10 or 1 x 10^11 viral particles, either as a single shot or as two shots given 56 days apart. TCRbeta repertoire sequencing was used to assess the specificity and breadth of SARS-CoV-2-reactive T cell receptors after Ad26.COV2.S vaccination. A total of some 30 samples were included in the TCR-sequenced set, comprising around 19 Ad26.COV2.S vaccine recipients, 5 placebo recipients and 8 SARS-CoV-2 convalescent individuals. Trial participants were randomized into five groups of five: low-dose or high-dose Ad26.COV2.S given once or twice, or placebo on both occasions. Investigators remained blinded to trial group allocation during experiments and outcome assessment.

The paper's findings and limits, for the study overall: Higher spike-specific TCR breadth was observed in Ad26.COV2.S recipients than in placebo recipients (P = 0.0014). After vaccination, substantial breadth of spike-specific CD8+ and CD4+ T cell responses was reported. Non-spike TCR breadth was comparable between vaccine and placebo recipients, consistent with the vaccine containing only spike. The study was not powered to compare responses between vaccine doses or regimens. The authors noted that total T cell responses may have been underestimated by the TCR breadth and depth analyses.

TCRbeta CDR3 regions were sequenced with the immunoSEQ Assay. After extraction, genomic DNA underwent amplification by bias-controlled multiplex PCR, followed by high-throughput sequencing. In the original analysis: To quantify the absolute abundance of each unique TCRbeta CDR3 region, sequences were collapsed and filtered. T cell fraction was estimated by normalizing TCRbeta template counts to usable DNA, which was measured by amplifying reference genes present in all nucleated cells. Repertoire TCRs were annotated as SARS-CoV-2-specific when V gene, CDR3 amino acid sequence and J gene were exactly matched to a known reactive TCR set. The reference SARS-CoV-2 TCR set was obtained from MIRA and was filtered for enrichment in COVID-19-positive ImmuneCODE repertoires, whereby public or cross-reactive TCRs were removed. Using the MIRA antigens, annotated TCRs were further analysed by specific ORF or by position within an ORF. Breadth was defined as the number of annotated unique rearrangements divided by the total number of unique productive rearrangements, and depth was defined as the summed frequency of the annotated unique rearrangements. TCR breadth was compared between groups using two-sided Wilcoxon rank-sum tests. Here the immuneACCESS table is served through TCRdb, limited to in-frame sequences with V and J called. Missing clones are a known gap in these copies; in checked studies unresolved V genes cover under half, and the rest lacks a known reason. V and J calls and clone size follow that table, whereas D and trimming were derived from the DNA. This sample has 200,000 to 300,000 clones in its table, and around 85% of those were observed once. The ten biggest clones cover roughly 3% of the sample.

The CDR3 measures 13 amino acids from cysteine to phenylalanine. The only DNA kept is the CDR3, 39 bases in frame from the first base. Trimming costs V 2 bases and J 7 bases, and their ends lie 9 bases apart. CDR1 ENHRY and CDR2 SYGVKD were looked up in the germline V gene. Interpreted using the paper, the treatment or condition label stands for: roughly 20 received Ad26.COV2.S at low or high dose, single or two shots; 5 received placebo; per-sample allocation not given. For vaccine and placebo recipients, repertoires were sequenced using samples collected on day 63 after the first injection. Cohort 1b enrolled roughly 25 adults aged 18-55 years at a single site in Boston, USA, between 29 July and 7 August 2020. Ad26.COV2.S consisted of a replication-incompetent adenovirus type 26 vector by which a prefusion-stabilized SARS-CoV-2 spike protein from the original Wuhan strain was expressed. A note on this clone: No antigen is known for it. Nothing much larger sits one base from this clone, and base qualities are not available.

The sequence derives from a person between 18 and 60 years old who received the Ad26.COV2.S COVID-19 vaccine or a placebo. The chain joins TRBV10-3 to TRBJ2-1; perhaps TRBD1 is the D gene, with 5 bases matching. Here the sequenced sample was peripheral blood, taken in a trial of Ad26.COV2.S vaccine versus placebo. The DNA sequence follows: TGTGCCATCAGTGAGGGCCCAGGGAATGAGCAGTTCTTC. It codes for CAISEGPGNEQFF.